This T cell receptor (beta chain) was sequenced in a study of blood T cell repertoires in COVID-19. Whole-study context: Sources were T cells, B-cell-depleted T cells, or PBMCs; the material itself was cDNA or gDNA.

The germline V and J ends were trimmed by 8 bases and 5 bases, with 13 bases remaining between them. This CDR3 contains 13 residues. Some clones are missing from TCRdb's copy, which holds only in-frame ones; the method was immunoSEQ multiplex PCR. The sample has approximately 300,000 clones; approximately 82% are singletons. This clone was detected a few times. The specimen sequenced was peripheral blood. This clonotype was sampled from a woman aged 50 to 60 with acute or convalescent COVID-19. The rearrangement links TRBV12-3 or TRBV12-4 to TRBJ1-5; D is undetermined. CDR3 nucleotides: TGTGCCAGCTCCTTGGCGGCAGATCAGCCCCAGCATTTT. Amino acids: CASSLAADQPQHF.